Listed below are T cell receptor beta chains from one sample, sequenced in a study of blood T cell repertoires in COVID-19. Sequencing used immunoSEQ multiplex PCR; TCRdb keeps in-frame clones, though not all of them. This table holds 85,000 to 130,000 clones, over 60% found once. The sample comprised peripheral blood. The receptors here all came from a man older than 75 with COVID-19, enrolled during active disease. CDR3s include the opening cysteine and the closing phenylalanine or tryptophan. Fields, in order: D gene, V gene, J gene, clone size, CDR3 DNA, CDR3 protein. The D gene is left open where the match is weak. Clone size is given for some rows only: seen once, a few or many times, or a class if the clone is expanded.

D: .
V: TRBV7-2
J: TRBJ1-2
size: .
DNA: TGTGCCAGCAGCTTAACCAAACTCTATGGCTACACCTTC
CDR3: CASSLTKLYGYTF

D: .
V: TRBV4-1
J: TRBJ2-2
size: .
DNA: TGCGCCAGCAGGTCATTAGGGGTGACAGGAGCCACCGGGGAGCTGTTTTTT
CDR3: CASRSLGVTGATGELFF

D: TRBD2
V: TRBV6-5
J: TRBJ2-1
size: .
DNA: TGTGCCAGCGGTCCCCGCGGGAGGCCCCAAAATGAGCAGTTCTTC
CDR3: CASGPRGRPQNEQFF

D: TRBD1
V: TRBV9
J: TRBJ1-2
size: .
DNA: TGTGCCAGCAGCGTTCGACAGGGATCGTATGGCTACACCTTC
CDR3: CASSVRQGSYGYTF

D: .
V: TRBV6-2/TRBV6-3
J: TRBJ2-5
size: .
DNA: TGTGCCAGCAGTTACCTTGCCCAGGGGGGAGAGACCCAGTACTTC
CDR3: CASSYLAQGGETQYF

D: TRBD2
V: TRBV4-1
J: TRBJ2-3
size: few
DNA: TGCGCCAGCAGCCTACCACTAGCGAGACTTAGCACAGATACGCAGTATTTT
CDR3: CASSLPLARLSTDTQYF

D: .
V: TRBV4-1
J: TRBJ1-6
size: .
DNA: TGCGCCAGCAGCCAGAACCCGGGGGGGCTGAATCGGTCACCCCTCCACTTT
CDR3: CASSQNPGGLNRSPLHF

D: TRBD1
V: TRBV10-2
J: TRBJ1-4
size: .
DNA: TGCGCCAGCAGTACCTACTACGACAGGGGGAATGAAAAACTGTTTTTT
CDR3: CASSTYYDRGNEKLFF

D: .
V: TRBV6-6
J: TRBJ1-2
size: once
DNA: TGTGCCAGCATCGGTACCTCTAACTATGGCTACACCTTC
CDR3: CASIGTSNYGYTF

D: TRBD1
V: TRBV4-3
J: TRBJ2-7
size: .
DNA: TGCGCCAGCAGCCATACCGGGACAGGGGTCTCCTACGAGCAGTACTTC
CDR3: CASSHTGTGVSYEQYF

D: .
V: TRBV27
J: TRBJ2-3
size: once
DNA: TGTGCCAGCAGTTTAAGTGGTCAAGAGGCAGATACGCAGTATTTT
CDR3: CASSLSGQEADTQYF

D: .
V: TRBV27
J: TRBJ2-3
size: .
DNA: TGTGCCAGCAGTTGGGCAAAGCCGGCAGATACGCAGTATTTT
CDR3: CASSWAKPADTQYF

D: .
V: TRBV18
J: TRBJ2-3
size: .
DNA: TGTGCCAGCTCACCCCAGGCTAACGATTTCACAGATACGCAGTATTTT
CDR3: CASSPQANDFTDTQYF

D: .
V: TRBV7-6
J: TRBJ2-1
size: once
DNA: TGTGCCAGCAGCCCGCGCGGGTCGAGCTCCTACAATGAGCAGTTCTTC
CDR3: CASSPRGSSSYNEQFF

D: TRBD2
V: TRBV24-1
J: TRBJ2-5
size: few
DNA: TGTGCCACCAGTGATGAGACTAGCGGGAGGATCCAAGAGACCCAGTACTTC
CDR3: CATSDETSGRIQETQYF

D: .
V: TRBV4-2
J: TRBJ2-7
size: .
DNA: TGTGCCAGCAGCCAAGCGAACAGGCAGCTCCGTTACGAGCAGTACTTC
CDR3: CASSQANRQLRYEQYF

D: TRBD2
V: TRBV4-3
J: TRBJ2-2
size: .
DNA: TGCGCCAGCAGCCAAGTTCCCCCAACCGGGACTAGCGGGAGTGACCCCGGGGAGCTGTTTTTT
CDR3: CASSQVPPTGTSGSDPGELFF

D: .
V: TRBV25-1
J: TRBJ1-3
size: .
DNA: TGTGCCAGCAGTCCCGGTTTGTCTGAGAGTTCTGGAAACACCATATATTTT
CDR3: CASSPGLSESSGNTIYF

D: TRBD1
V: TRBV2
J: TRBJ2-2
size: .
DNA: TGTGCCAGCAGTACACAGGGGGCATACACCGGGGAGCTGTTTTTT
CDR3: CASSTQGAYTGELFF

D: TRBD2
V: TRBV6-2/TRBV6-3
J: TRBJ2-7
size: .
DNA: TGTGCCAGCAGTTACTCGGGGGGGGTGAGCTACGAGCAGTACTTC
CDR3: CASSYSGGVSYEQYF

D: .
V: TRBV7-9
J: TRBJ1-4
size: .
DNA: TGTGCCAGCAGCTCTCAGGGAGGGGGTAATGAAAAACTGTTTTTT
CDR3: CASSSQGGGNEKLFF

D: TRBD1
V: TRBV18
J: TRBJ2-1
size: .
DNA: TGTGCCAGCTCACCCTGGACAGGGCATCGGAATGAGCAGTTCTTC
CDR3: CASSPWTGHRNEQFF

D: TRBD1
V: TRBV6-5
J: TRBJ1-4
size: .
DNA: TGTGCCAGCAGTTTATCCCGGGGGGACAGGACCCTGTTTTTT
CDR3: CASSLSRGDRTLFF

D: .
V: TRBV14
J: TRBJ2-5
size: .
DNA: TGTGCCAGCAGCCGGTATGGGGGCGCAGAGACCCAGTACTTC
CDR3: CASSRYGGAETQYF

D: TRBD2
V: TRBV4-3
J: TRBJ2-7
size: .
DNA: TGCGCCAGCAGCCACGGAGCGGGGAGCTCCTACGAGCAGTACTTC
CDR3: CASSHGAGSSYEQYF

D: TRBD1
V: TRBV6-5
J: TRBJ2-7
size: .
DNA: TGTGCCAGCAGTTCAGGGACAGGGTTGTACTTC
CDR3: CASSSGTGLYF

D: .
V: TRBV11-3
J: TRBJ2-1
size: .
DNA: TGTGCCAGCAGCTTAGGGGCGGGGAGCTCCTACAATGAGCAGTTCTTC
CDR3: CASSLGAGSSYNEQFF

D: TRBD2
V: TRBV15
J: TRBJ2-5
size: once
DNA: TGTGCCACCAGCAGAGTTGGGAGCGGGAGGGCCGGAGAGACCCAGTACTTC
CDR3: CATSRVGSGRAGETQYF

D: TRBD1
V: TRBV5-1
J: TRBJ2-7
size: .
DNA: TGCGCCAGCAGCTTGGACGGACAGGCATCCTACGAGCAGTACTTC
CDR3: CASSLDGQASYEQYF

D: .
V: TRBV5-6
J: TRBJ2-7
size: .
DNA: TGTGCCAGCAGCTTGTTTGGGGAGGCGTGGGACGAGCAGTACTTC
CDR3: CASSLFGEAWDEQYF

D: TRBD1
V: TRBV3-1/TRBV3-2
J: TRBJ1-2
size: .
DNA: TGTGCCAGCAGCCATCGACAGGGGGTGAACTATGGCTACACCTTC
CDR3: CASSHRQGVNYGYTF

D: .
V: TRBV2
J: TRBJ2-2
size: .
DNA: TGTGCCAGCAGTCCAGAGAGCGCGAACACCGGGGAGCTGTTTTTT
CDR3: CASSPESANTGELFF

D: .
V: TRBV6-2/TRBV6-3
J: TRBJ2-1
size: few
DNA: TGTGCCAGCAGTTATAAGCGGGTCTCCTACAATGAGCAGTTCTTC
CDR3: CASSYKRVSYNEQFF

D: TRBD1
V: TRBV24-1
J: TRBJ2-3
size: .
DNA: TGTGCCACCAGTGATCCCAGGACAGGGGGGACAGATACGCAGTATTTT
CDR3: CATSDPRTGGTDTQYF

D: TRBD1
V: TRBV11-2
J: TRBJ1-1
size: .
DNA: TGTGCCAGCAGCGCGACCGGGACAGGGTACTCTTTCTTT
CDR3: CASSATGTGYSFF

D: .
V: TRBV6-5
J: TRBJ2-1
size: .
DNA: TGTGCCAGCAGCCATGAGGGTTTGAATGAGCAGTTCTTC
CDR3: CASSHEGLNEQFF

D: .
V: TRBV15
J: TRBJ2-7
size: .
DNA: TGTGCCACCAGCACAACACCGGGATCCTCCTACGAGCAGTACTTC
CDR3: CATSTTPGSSYEQYF

D: .
V: TRBV5-1
J: TRBJ1-4
size: .
DNA: TGCGCCAGCAGCCCGTGGGGGGTTAATGAAAAACTGTTTTTT
CDR3: CASSPWGVNEKLFF

D: .
V: TRBV7-2
J: TRBJ1-1
size: few
DNA: TGTGCCAGCAGCACCACACAGACGAACACTGAAGCTTTCTTT
CDR3: CASSTTQTNTEAFF

D: TRBD1
V: TRBV28
J: TRBJ1-6
size: once
DNA: TGTGCCAGCAGTCTCGGGACAGGGTTTTTAAGCTCCTATAATTCACCCCTCCACTTT
CDR3: CASSLGTGFLSSYNSPLHF

D: TRBD2
V: TRBV7-9
J: TRBJ2-5
size: .
DNA: TGTGCCAGCAGCAAGCGACTAGCGGAGCTAAAAGAGACCCAGTACTTC
CDR3: CASSKRLAELKETQYF

D: TRBD2
V: TRBV4-1
J: TRBJ2-5
size: .
DNA: TGCGCCAGCAGCCAAGAAGGAGCGGGAGGGCCTGAGACTCAAGAGACCCAGTACTTC
CDR3: CASSQEGAGGPETQETQYF

D: TRBD1
V: TRBV28
J: TRBJ1-2
size: once
DNA: TGTGCCAGCAGTCTCGACAGGGACATTACTTATGGCTACACCTTC
CDR3: CASSLDRDITYGYTF

D: .
V: TRBV28
J: TRBJ1-1
size: .
DNA: TGTGCCAGCAGTTATGGGGGGGCTGAAGCTTTCTTT
CDR3: CASSYGGAEAFF

D: .
V: TRBV19
J: TRBJ1-2
size: .
DNA: TGTGCCAGTAATTCCCCGCGCGAGACTGGTAACTATGGCTACACCTTC
CDR3: CASNSPRETGNYGYTF

D: TRBD1
V: TRBV2
J: TRBJ1-4
size: .
DNA: TGTGCCAGCAGCGGGACAGAGAATGAAAAACTGTTTTTT
CDR3: CASSGTENEKLFF

D: TRBD2
V: TRBV11-2
J: TRBJ2-5
size: .
DNA: TGTGCCAGCAGCTTAGGTAGCGGGAAGCAAGAGACCCAGTACTTC
CDR3: CASSLGSGKQETQYF

D: TRBD2
V: TRBV6-1
J: TRBJ2-7
size: .
DNA: TGTGCCAGCAGTGAAGCATTCCTAGCGGACGAGCAGTACTTC
CDR3: CASSEAFLADEQYF

D: TRBD1
V: TRBV2
J: TRBJ2-7
size: .
DNA: TGTGCCAGCAACCGGGACAGGCACTACGAGCAGTACTTC
CDR3: CASNRDRHYEQYF

D: .
V: TRBV6-5
J: TRBJ1-5
size: .
DNA: TGTGCCACGCAAGAAGGGGCCACAGGGCGATATTTT
CDR3: CATQEGATGRYF

D: .
V: TRBV12-3/TRBV12-4
J: TRBJ1-1
size: few
DNA: TGTGCCAGCAGTTTTTCCAGGGCCGCTTTCTTT
CDR3: CASSFSRAAFF

D: TRBD1
V: TRBV5-4
J: TRBJ2-1
size: .
DNA: TGTGCCAGCAGCTCCCGACAGGGAGACCATGAGCAGTTCTTC
CDR3: CASSSRQGDHEQFF

D: .
V: TRBV27
J: TRBJ1-4
size: .
DNA: TGTGCCAGCAGTTTTTACCCCGAAAGCGGGGAAAAACTGTTTTTT
CDR3: CASSFYPESGEKLFF

D: TRBD1
V: TRBV5-7
J: TRBJ1-6
size: .
DNA: TGTGCCAGCAGCTTGAGGCAGGGGGCGGAAAATGGGCTTTCACCCCTCCACTTT
CDR3: CASSLRQGAENGLSPLHF